The next 8 T cell receptor beta chains were all read from a single sample in a study of blood T cell repertoires in COVID-19. Profiling relied on immunoSEQ multiplex PCR, and the TCRdb table lists in-frame clones only, not all of them. The profile covers about 220,000 clones, with about 90% appearing a single time and over 3% taken by the ten largest. The sequencing sample was made of peripheral blood. The receptors shown here come from a woman in her 30s who had recovered from COVID-19.

CDR3 region: CASSQSGRPDTQYF. CDR3 in DNA: TGTGCCAGCAGCCAGTCAGGTCGACCGGATACGCAGTATTTT. The chain joins TRBV11-3 to TRBJ2-3; no clear D. CDR3 length: 14 residues. Germline-derived CDR1 and CDR2 are SGHNT and YENEEA. V was clipped by 5 bases and J by 6 bases, with 15 bases between them.

The chain couples TRBV5-1 to TRBJ2-1, with 9 nucleotides matching TRBD2. Losses at the gene ends were 0 bases for V and 5 bases for J; bases not matched to a gene: 3. This CDR3 has 15 amino acids. Germline V gene sequence: CDR1 SGHRS, CDR2 YFSETQ. The CDR3 bases are TGCGCCAGCAGCTTGGGCGCGGGGGGGAACAATGAGCAGTTCTTC. It translates to CASSLGAGGNNEQFF. Full variable domain (outside the CDR3, taken from reference TRBV5-1 and TRBJ2-1): KAGVTQTPRYLIKTRGQQVTLSCSPISGHRSVSWYQQTPGQGLQFLFEYFSETQRNKGNFPGRFSGRQFSNSRSEMNVSTLELGDSALYLCASSLGAGGNNEQFFGPGTRLTVL.

The chain couples TRBV10-2 to TRBJ2-1; 9 bases map to TRBD2. V gave up 9 bases and J gave up 14 bases; unmatched junction bases: 8. CDR3 size: 11 residues. Per the germline V gene, CDR1 is WSHSY and CDR2 is SAAADI. The CDR3 bases are TGCGCCAGTGAAATAGCGGGGGTGGAGTTCTTC. Residues: CASEIAGVEFF.

This clone was counted a few times. This chain connects TRBV7-2 to TRBJ1-6; 8 bases are a match to TRBD1. Germline loops: CDR1 SGHTA, CDR2 FQGNSA. Trimming at V came to 2 bases and at J to 5 bases, leaving 2 bases not matched to a gene. This CDR3 has 15 residues. In nucleotides, the CDR3 is TGTGCCAGCAGCTTAACAGGGGGTCATAATTCACCCCTCCACTTT. Translating it yields CASSLTGGHNSPLHF.

The chain has TRBV9 and TRBJ2-2; 11 positions match TRBD2. V lost 5 bases and J lost 3; bases outside the gene matches: 0. Germline loops: CDR1 SGDLS, CDR2 YYNGEE. This CDR3 contains 14 residues. CDR3 region: CASRLAGDTGELFF. As DNA, the CDR3 is TGTGCCAGCAGACTAGCGGGGGACACCGGGGAGCTGTTTTTT.

As DNA, the CDR3 is TGTGCCAGCAGCTTAGCACAGCAAGCTAACTATGGCTACACCTTC. Amino acid sequence: CASSLAQQANYGYTF. The chain carries TRBV7-2 and TRBJ1-2; D is ambiguous. V was pared by 0 bases and J by 0 bases, with 8 bases between. The germline CDR1 and CDR2 sequences are SGHTA and FQGNSA. CDR3 length equals 15 residues. Drawing the rest from reference TRBV7-2 and TRBJ1-2, the complete variable domain is GAGVSQSPSNKVTEKGKDVELRCDPISGHTALYWYRQSLGQGLEFLIYFQGNSAPDKSGLPSDRFSAERTGGSVSTLTIQRTQQEDSAVYLCASSLAQQANYGYTFGSGTRLTVV.

The chain carries TRBV7-2 and TRBJ1-4; weak D call: TRBD1 (5 bases). The V and J ends lost 1 base and 3 bases respectively, with 21 bases between them. The CDR3 sequence is 19 residues long. The germline CDR1 and CDR2 sequences are SGHTA and FQGNSA. CDR3 loop: CASSLDSKGWGFANEKLFF. Written as DNA, the CDR3 is TGTGCCAGCAGCTTAGATTCAAAAGGGTGGGGCTTCGCTAATGAAAAACTGTTTTTT.

The chain recombines TRBV6-2 or TRBV6-3 with TRBJ2-7, with 12 bases aligning to TRBD2. This CDR3 has 16 amino acids. V lost 6 bases to trimming and J lost 7 bases; unmatched junction nucleotides: 13. The germline CDR1 and CDR2 sequences are MNHEY and SVGEGT. CDR3 amino acids: CASSSSTSGGLPEQYF. The CDR3 nucleotides are TGTGCCAGCAGCTCATCCACTAGCGGGGGGCTCCCGGAGCAGTACTTC.